The 23 T cell receptor beta chains reported below all come from one sample, sequenced in a study of blood T cell repertoires in COVID-19. Sequencing used immunoSEQ multiplex PCR; TCRdb keeps in-frame clones, though not all of them. The sample includes 68,000 or so clones, roughly 85% of them seen just once. The specimen was peripheral blood. Receptors originate from a human donor in a cohort sampled during active COVID-19.

This rearrangement joins TRBV3-1 (or the pseudogene TRBV3-2) to TRBJ1-1; D is perhaps TRBD1 (5 bases). CDR3 size: 13 residues. V lost 2 bases and J 8 bases, leaving 12 bases between the germline ends. CDR1 LGHDT and CDR2 YNNKEL come from the germline V gene (reference sequence). The CDR3 sequence is CASSQTAGLEAFF. The CDR3 nucleotides are TGTGCCAGCAGCCAAACTGCAGGGTTAGAAGCTTTCTTT.

This chain connects TRBV12-3 or TRBV12-4 to TRBJ2-4, with D perhaps matching TRBD1 (6 bases). V was cut by 6 bases and J by 8 bases, with 14 bases left in between. The CDR3 is 13 residues long. In DNA, the CDR3 is TGTGCCAGCAGGCTAGGGGGTACGGACATTCAGTACTTC. As protein: CASRLGGTDIQYF.

This clone appeared once. The genes are TRBV11-2 and TRBJ2-3, with a tentative D call TRBD2 (6 bases). In germline, CDR1 is SGHAT, CDR2 FQNNGV. The V end lost 5 bases, the J end lost 0 bases, and 12 bases lay between the germline ends. CDR3 length: 15 amino acids. CDR3 coding DNA: TGTGCCAGCAGCGTCAGCGGGTTGAGCACAGATACGCAGTATTTT. Its protein product is CASSVSGLSTDTQYF.

The chain carries TRBV11-2 and TRBJ2-1; 10 bases match TRBD2. CDR1 SGHAT and CDR2 FQNNGV come from the germline V gene. Germline trimming cut 4 bases from V and 7 bases from J; bases unmatched to any gene: 10. This CDR3 is 16 amino acids long. This CDR3 reads CASSSSQRGGVNEQFF. The CDR3 region has the DNA TGTGCCAGCAGCTCTTCACAGCGGGGGGGCGTAAATGAGCAGTTCTTC.

V usage is TRBV5-1 and J usage is TRBJ2-3; D perhaps matches TRBD2 (5 bases). The CDR3 is made up of 14 amino acids. The germline V and J ends were trimmed by 1 base and 6 bases, with 12 bases remaining between them. CDR1 and CDR2 (germline): SGHRS, YFSETQ. DNA of the CDR3: TGCGCCAGCAGCTTGAACGGGGTCCTTGATACGCAGTATTTT. This translates into CASSLNGVLDTQYF.

This chain joins TRBV7-2 and TRBJ1-4, with 9 bases aligning to TRBD1. Per germline, CDR1 SGHTA and CDR2 FQGNSA. Germline trimming cut 5 bases from V and 7 bases from J; bases unmatched to any gene: 11. The CDR3 consists of 16 residues. CDR3 sequence (DNA): TGTGCCAGCAGCCTTGGCCCGACAGGGGGGTTTGAAAAACTGTTTTTT. This translates into CASSLGPTGGFEKLFF.

V is TRBV7-9 and J is TRBJ2-1, with D maybe TRBD1 (7 bases). Trimming removed 5 bases at V and 3 bases at J, with 14 bases between. CDR1 is SEHNR and CDR2 is FQNEAQ in the germline V gene (reference sequence). This CDR3 region has 15 residues. CDR3 sequence (DNA): TGTGCCAGCAGCCTACTCAGGGGGGACTACAATGAGCAGTTCTTC. It encodes CASSLLRGDYNEQFF.

This chain links TRBV19 with TRBJ1-2; D is possibly TRBD1 (6 bases). The CDR3 covers 14 residues. Germline V gene data show CDR1 as LNHDA and CDR2 as SQIVND (reference sequence). V lost 4 bases and J 1 base, leaving 10 bases between the germline ends. Written as DNA, the CDR3 is TGTGCCAGTAGTACAGGGGCTATTAACTATGGCTACACCTTC. Its protein is CASSTGAINYGYTF. Full variable domain (missing parts from reference TRBV19 and TRBJ1-2): DGGITQSPKYLFRKEGQNVTLSCEQNLNHDAMYWYRQDPGQGLRLIYYSQIVNDFQKGDIAEGYSVSREKKESFPLTVTSAQKNPTAFYLCASSTGAINYGYTFGSGTRLTVV.

The chain uses TRBV15 and TRBJ2-3; D is perhaps TRBD2 (6 bases). CDR1 is LNHNV and CDR2 is YYDKDF in the germline V gene (reference sequence). V lost 1 base and J lost 4, with 18 bases in between. This CDR3 has 17 amino acids. Here the CDR3 DNA reads TGTGCCACCAGCAGAGGTCCAGATCGCGGGGTTTCAGATACGCAGTATTTT. This translates into CATSRGPDRGVSDTQYF.

V usage is TRBV6-6 and J usage is TRBJ2-3; TRBD2 matches at 7 bases. Germline loops: CDR1 MNHNY, CDR2 SVGAGI (reference sequence). CDR3 length equals 14 residues. After removal of 2 bases from V and 4 bases from J, the junction contained 3 bases not matched to a gene. The CDR3 loop reads CASSYIAGADTQYF. Written as DNA, the CDR3 is TGTGCCAGCAGTTACATCGCGGGGGCAGATACGCAGTATTTT.

The V call is TRBV5-1, the J call TRBJ2-1, with D possibly being TRBD2 (5 bases). Per germline, CDR1 SGHRS and CDR2 YFSETQ. The germline V and J ends were trimmed by 4 bases and 0 bases, with 8 bases remaining between them. This CDR3 contains 14 residues. As DNA, the CDR3 is TGCGCCAGCAGCCCGGGGAGCTCCTACAATGAGCAGTTCTTC. This gives the protein CASSPGSSYNEQFF. The variable domain in full, completed from reference TRBV5-1 and TRBJ2-1, reads KAGVTQTPRYLIKTRGQQVTLSCSPISGHRSVSWYQQTPGQGLQFLFEYFSETQRNKGNFPGRFSGRQFSNSRSEMNVSTLELGDSALYLCASSPGSSYNEQFFGPGTRLTVL.

The V call is TRBV7-2, the J call TRBJ2-1, with 8 bases that match TRBD2. Looked up from germline, CDR1 is SGHTA and CDR2 is FQGNSA. With V trimmed by 7 bases and J by 5 bases, 7 bases remained unmatched. This CDR3 has 14 amino acids. DNA of the CDR3: TGTGCCAGCACTCCTGTAGCGGGGAACAATGAGCAGTTCTTC. It yields the protein CASTPVAGNNEQFF.

This chain uses TRBV28 with TRBJ1-2, with 9 bases fitting TRBD1. The CDR3 is 18 amino acids. Trimming removed 4 bases from V and 7 bases from J; junction bases left unmatched: 19. Looked up from germline, CDR1 is MDHEN and CDR2 is SYDVKM. The CDR3 is CASSSPRGWRQGEGGYTF. Written as DNA, the CDR3 is TGTGCCAGCAGTTCTCCCAGAGGATGGAGACAGGGGGAGGGTGGCTACACCTTC.

The chain employs TRBV10-3 and TRBJ1-3; D call uncertain. CDR1 is ENHRY and CDR2 is SYGVKD in the germline V gene. Trimming took 4 bases from V and 7 from J, leaving 11 bases between them. The CDR3 contains 13 residues. The CDR3 sequence: CAISGPTGNTIYF. In DNA, the CDR3 is TGTGCCATCAGTGGGCCGACGGGGAACACCATATATTTT.

This chain links TRBV6-6 with TRBJ2-1, with 10 bases identical to TRBD2. V dropped 6 bases and J dropped 7; count of bases not matched to a gene: 9. The CDR3 has 15 amino acids. Germline V gene data show CDR1 as MNHNY and CDR2 as SVGAGI (reference sequence). CDR3 residues: CASRLDSGGRNEQFF. In DNA form, the CDR3 reads TGTGCCAGCAGACTTGATAGCGGGGGGAGGAATGAGCAGTTCTTC.

This clone showed up just a few times. The rearrangement links TRBV27 to TRBJ1-5; 7 nucleotides match TRBD1. Germline CDR1 is MNHEY and CDR2 is SMNVEV (reference sequence). The length of the CDR3 is 13 residues. Trimming removed 5 bases from V and 7 bases from J; junction bases left unmatched: 5. The CDR3 is CASSRDSRQPQHF. The CDR3 coding sequence is TGTGCCAGCAGTAGGGACAGTCGGCAGCCCCAGCATTTT.

The chain recombines TRBV7-9 with TRBJ2-5; maybe TRBD1 (5 bases). V was trimmed by 8 bases and J by 1 base, leaving 17 bases between them. Germline V gene data show CDR1 as SEHNR and CDR2 as FQNEAQ (reference sequence). The CDR3 spans 15 residues. In DNA form, the CDR3 reads TGTGCCAGCGCTCAGGGAAGCAACCGCCAAGAGACCCAGTACTTC. It codes for CASAQGSNRQETQYF.

This chain links TRBV24-1 with TRBJ2-6; 7 bases are shared with TRBD1. The germline gives CDR1 KGHDR, CDR2 SFDVKD. V lost 2 bases, J lost 0 bases, and 6 bases stayed unmatched. This CDR3 has 18 residues. The CDR3 loop is CATSDSRTGFSGANVLTF. The CDR3 bases are TGTGCCACCAGTGATTCCAGGACAGGTTTCTCTGGGGCCAACGTCCTGACTTTC.

This clone was seen a few times. V is TRBV6-1 and J is TRBJ1-4, with a tentative D call TRBD1 (5 bases). The CDR3 loop spans 15 amino acids. V lost 1 base and J lost 8, with 14 bases in between. CDR1 MNHNS and CDR2 SASEGT come from the germline V gene. The CDR3 sequence: CASSEVGGGREKLFF. Here the CDR3 DNA reads TGTGCCAGCAGTGAAGTTGGCGGGGGTCGGGAAAAACTGTTTTTT.

The chain employs TRBV2 and TRBJ2-7; D is perhaps TRBD2 (5 bases). Per germline, CDR1 SNHLY and CDR2 FYNNEI. V shed 7 bases and J shed 0 bases, with 10 bases lying between them. This CDR3 contains 13 residues. The CDR3 loop reads CASTQAASYEQYF. For the CDR3, the DNA is TGTGCCAGCACTCAAGCGGCCTCCTACGAGCAGTACTTC.

This clone turned up a few times. V and J are TRBV10-3 and TRBJ1-1, with TRBD1 as a possible D gene (5 bases). V lost 6 bases and J 1 base, leaving 12 bases between the germline ends. Per the germline V gene, CDR1 is ENHRY and CDR2 is SYGVKD. The CDR3 runs to 14 residues. The DNA for the CDR3 is TGTGCCATCAGGCGGGCCGGGGGGAACACTGAAGCTTTCTTT. Translation: CAIRRAGGNTEAFF.

This chain connects TRBV9 to TRBJ2-3; no clear D. Germline V gene sequence: CDR1 SGDLS, CDR2 YYNGEE. V was cut by 0 bases and J by 0 bases, with 8 bases left in between. The CDR3 has 15 residues. CDR3 sequence (DNA): TGTGCCAGCAGCGTAGGAGGCGGAAGCACAGATACGCAGTATTTT. Its protein is CASSVGGGSTDTQYF.

J is TRBJ2-5 and V is TRBV5-3; 11 nucleotides match TRBD2. TRBV5-3 is reported as an ORF; its role is uncertain. The CDR3 totals 15 residues. The ends lost 5 bases at V and 3 bases at J; junction bases unmatched: 6. The CDR3: CARSYSGGAEETQYF. The CDR3 nucleotides are TGTGCCAGAAGTTATAGCGGGGGGGCTGAAGAGACCCAGTACTTC.